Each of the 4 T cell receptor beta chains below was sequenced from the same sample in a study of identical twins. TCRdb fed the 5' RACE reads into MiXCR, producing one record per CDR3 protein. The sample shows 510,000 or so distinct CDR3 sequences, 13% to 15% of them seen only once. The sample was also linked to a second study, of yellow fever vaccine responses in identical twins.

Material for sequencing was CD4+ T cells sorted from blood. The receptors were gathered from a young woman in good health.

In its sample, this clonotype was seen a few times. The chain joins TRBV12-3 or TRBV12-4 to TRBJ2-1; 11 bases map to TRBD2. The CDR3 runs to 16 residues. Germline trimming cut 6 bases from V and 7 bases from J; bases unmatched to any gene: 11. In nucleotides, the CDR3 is TGTGCCAGCAGACTGGTGGGCGCTAGCGGGAGGAATGAGCAGTTCTTC. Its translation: CASRLVGASGRNEQFF.

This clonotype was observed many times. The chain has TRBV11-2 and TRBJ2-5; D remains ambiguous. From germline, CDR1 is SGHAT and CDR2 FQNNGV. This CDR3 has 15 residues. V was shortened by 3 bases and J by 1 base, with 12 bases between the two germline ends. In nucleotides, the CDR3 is TGTGCCAGCAGCTTCTATGACACCATCCAAGAGACCCAGTACTTC. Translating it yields CASSFYDTIQETQYF.

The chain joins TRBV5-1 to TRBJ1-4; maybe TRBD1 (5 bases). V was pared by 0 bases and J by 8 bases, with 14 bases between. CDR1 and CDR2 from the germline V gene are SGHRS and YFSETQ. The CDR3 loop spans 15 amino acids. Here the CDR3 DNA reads TGCGCCAGCAGCTTGGGTCGGGGGGAAAGCGAAAAACTGTTTTTT. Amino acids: CASSLGRGESEKLFF.

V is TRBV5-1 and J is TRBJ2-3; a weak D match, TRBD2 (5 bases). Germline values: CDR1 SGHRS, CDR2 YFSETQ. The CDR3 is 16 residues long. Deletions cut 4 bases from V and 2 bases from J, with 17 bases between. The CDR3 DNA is TGCGCCAGCAGCCCGGGGAACACCGTTATCACAGATACGCAGTATTTT. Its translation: CASSPGNTVITDTQYF.